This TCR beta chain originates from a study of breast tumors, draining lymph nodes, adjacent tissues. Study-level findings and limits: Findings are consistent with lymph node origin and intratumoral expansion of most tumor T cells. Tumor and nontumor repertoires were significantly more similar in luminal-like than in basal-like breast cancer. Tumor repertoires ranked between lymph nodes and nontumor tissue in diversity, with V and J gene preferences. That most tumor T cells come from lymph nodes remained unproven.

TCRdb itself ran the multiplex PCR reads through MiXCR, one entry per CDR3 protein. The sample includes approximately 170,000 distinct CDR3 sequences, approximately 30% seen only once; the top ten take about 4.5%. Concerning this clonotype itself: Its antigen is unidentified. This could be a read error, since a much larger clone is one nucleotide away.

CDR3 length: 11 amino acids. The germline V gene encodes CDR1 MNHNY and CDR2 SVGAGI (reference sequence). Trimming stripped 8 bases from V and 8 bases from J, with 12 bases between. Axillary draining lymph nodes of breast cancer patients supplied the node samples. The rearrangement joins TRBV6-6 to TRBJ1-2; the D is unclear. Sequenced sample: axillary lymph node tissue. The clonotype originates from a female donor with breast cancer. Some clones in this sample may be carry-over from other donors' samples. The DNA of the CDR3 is TGTGCCAGCTGGGTCGGGAGCGGCTACACCTTC. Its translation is CASWVGSGYTF.